The rows below give T cell receptor beta chains drawn from one sample of a study of beta chain features in type 1 diabetes. Clones were read by immunoSEQ multiplex PCR, and TCRdb kept only the in-frame ones, dropping some. Of a few hundred thousand clones in the sample, about 15% were seen once. Material for sequencing was naive CD4+ T cells from blood. These TCRs come from a young man with type 1 diabetes. Both conserved end residues are part of each CDR3. D genes are given only for firm matches. Size is omitted from some rows. Given values are once, few, many or a class for expanded clones.

size	D	V	J	DNA	CDR3
few	TRBD1	TRBV19	TRBJ1-1	TGTGCCAGTAGTTTCGGACAGGGGAAAGCTTTCTTT	CASSFGQGKAFF
few	TRBD2	TRBV7-9	TRBJ2-3	TGTGCCAGCAGCTGGATAGCGGGAGCGACTACAGATACGCAGTATTTT	CASSWIAGATTDTQYF
few	.	TRBV5-1	TRBJ1-4	TGCGCCAGCAGCCCGGGCAGGGCGAATGAAAAACTGTTTTTT	CASSPGRANEKLFF
few	.	TRBV2	TRBJ2-7	TGTGCCAGCAGTGATGGGACAACCTACGAGCAGTACTTC	CASSDGTTYEQYF
.	.	TRBV30	TRBJ1-2	TGTGCCTGGAGCCCTCAGGGCCGTGGCTATGGCTACACCTTC	CAWSPQGRGYGYTF
few	TRBD1	TRBV30	TRBJ1-2	TGTGCCTGGAGCCCCCTCGACAGGGGGCCTGGCTACACCTTC	CAWSPLDRGPGYTF
few	TRBD2	TRBV7-2	TRBJ2-7	TGTGCCAGCAGCTTAGCTGGGACTAGCGCCTACGAGCAGTACTTC	CASSLAGTSAYEQYF
.	.	TRBV19	TRBJ1-1	TGTGCCAGTAGTTGGCAGGGGAACACTGAAGCTTTCTTT	CASSWQGNTEAFF
few	TRBD2	TRBV5-1	TRBJ2-1	TGCGCCAGCAGGAGGTTGCGGGGGGACTACAATGAGCAGTTCTTC	CASRRLRGDYNEQFF
few	.	TRBV18	TRBJ2-5	TGTGCCAGCTCACCGCTGGGGCCGCACGAGACCCAGTACTTC	CASSPLGPHETQYF
.	.	TRBV5-1	TRBJ1-4	TGCGCCAGCAGCTTGGCGCAGGGTGATGAAAAACTGTTTTTT	CASSLAQGDEKLFF
few	TRBD2	TRBV5-4	TRBJ2-3	TGTGCCAGCAGCTTGGCGGGAGGGCTCACAGATACGCAGTATTTT	CASSLAGGLTDTQYF
.	TRBD1	TRBV19	TRBJ1-5	TGTGCCAGTAGTGGGACAGGGGGGAGCAATCAGCCCCAGCATTTT	CASSGTGGSNQPQHF
few	.	TRBV7-9	TRBJ2-1	TGTGCCAGCAGCTTAGATCTTGACAGTTTCTACAATGAGCAGTTCTTC	CASSLDLDSFYNEQFF
.	TRBD2	TRBV7-9	TRBJ2-5	TGTGCCAGCAGCTCTGGACTAGCGGGAGTGGAGACCCAGTACTTC	CASSSGLAGVETQYF
.	.	TRBV5-4	TRBJ2-2	TGTGCCAGCAGACCGGACATCACCGGGGAGCTGTTTTTT	CASRPDITGELFF
.	.	TRBV19	TRBJ2-4	TGTGCCAGTAGTCCGACAGACAAGGCCAAAAACATTCAGTACTTC	CASSPTDKAKNIQYF
few	.	TRBV11-3	TRBJ2-5	TGTGCCAGCACCCTTAGGAGGGGGGGACAAGAGACCCAGTACTTC	CASTLRRGGQETQYF
.	.	TRBV5-1	TRBJ2-1	TGCGCCAGCAGCTTGAGGGCTAGCGAGGGTAATGAGCAGTTCTTC	CASSLRASEGNEQFF
few	.	TRBV6-5	TRBJ1-5	TGTGCCAGCAGTGGCGGCCCGGATCGACCCCAGCATTTT	CASSGGPDRPQHF
.	.	TRBV4-2	TRBJ2-6	TGTGCCAGCAGCCAGGAGGGACTGGGGGCCAACGTCCTGACTTTC	CASSQEGLGANVLTF